This record concerns one TCR beta chain sequence. Under the authors' procedure: Reference gene primer amplification yielded estimated nucleated cell counts. Here immunoSEQ multiplex PCR was the method, and the copy in TCRdb shows in-frame clones only, minus some. That table furnishes V, J and clone size, whereas the DNA furnished D and trimming. Of around 100,000 clones detected, 65% to 85% appear once; the ten largest clones hold roughly 1.6%. The sample originates from a study of blood T cell repertoires in COVID-19. Turning to the study itself: Sources were T cells, B-cell-depleted T cells, or PBMCs; the material itself was cDNA or gDNA.

The sequence derives from a man between 45 and 60 years old with acute or convalescent COVID-19. The material sequenced was peripheral blood.

CDR3 nucleotide sequence: TGTGCCAGTAGTATAGCGGTACAGGCGACCTATGGCTACACCTTC. It is translated as CASSIAVQATYGYTF. V gene TRBV19 combines with J gene TRBJ1-2; TRBD1 is a possible D gene (5 bases). CDR1 and CDR2 (germline): LNHDA, SQIVND (reference sequence). V lost 1 base and J 4 bases, leaving 13 bases between the germline ends. The CDR3 sequence is 15 residues long. Based on the CDR3 plus reference TRBV19 and TRBJ1-2, the full variable domain is DGGITQSPKYLFRKEGQNVTLSCEQNLNHDAMYWYRQDPGQGLRLIYYSQIVNDFQKGDIAEGYSVSREKKESFPLTVTSAQKNPTAFYLCASSIAVQATYGYTFGSGTRLTVV.